The 8 T cell receptor beta chains reported below all come from one sample, sequenced in a study of cytomegalovirus exposure and HLA in healthy donors. This PCR relied on a set of 60 Vbeta primers and 13 Jbeta primers. Using immunoSEQ multiplex PCR, the repertoire was profiled, and TCRdb retains in-frame clones only, with some absent. The data show around 150,000 clones, with roughly 79% seen just once and over 12% held by the top ten. Specimen: PBMCs. Receptors originate from a man over 45 in good health and CMV-seropositive.

The chain couples TRBV28 to TRBJ2-7, with D possibly TRBD1 on 6 matching bases. CDR3 length equals 14 residues. V was pared by 6 bases and J by 4 bases, with 16 bases between. CDR1 and CDR2 from the germline V gene are MDHEN and SYDVKM. CDR3 sequence: CASRPLTGLYEQYF. CDR3 DNA sequence: TGTGCCAGCAGACCACTCACAGGGTTGTACGAGCAGTACTTC.

This clone was counted only a few times. The chain joins TRBV28 to TRBJ1-6, with TRBD1 identical over 7 bases. Germline assignment: CDR1 MDHEN and CDR2 SYDVKM. Germline trimming cut 4 bases from V and 14 bases from J; bases unmatched to any gene: 14. The CDR3 sequence is 15 residues long. In DNA, the CDR3 is TGTGCCAGCAGTTCTTCTACAGGGGAAGGAGTCACCCTCCACTTT. This translates into CASSSSTGEGVTLHF.

Only one count was recorded for this clone. The rearrangement joins TRBV7-2 to TRBJ1-4, with TRBD1 as a possible D gene (5 bases). The V end was cut by 5 bases, the J end by 3 bases, with 16 bases between. This CDR3 contains 16 residues. Germline values: CDR1 SGHTA, CDR2 FQGNSA. The chain's CDR3 is CASSLNAGRANEKLFF. The CDR3 DNA sequence: TGTGCCAGCAGCCTTAATGCGGGGCGCGCTAATGAAAAACTGTTTTTT.

The V gene is TRBV10-3, the J gene TRBJ2-7; the D gene is possibly TRBD1 (8 bases). The germline V gene encodes CDR1 ENHRY and CDR2 SYGVKD. The CDR3 loop spans 13 amino acids. V was pared by 11 bases and J by 2 bases, with 16 bases between. The CDR3 region has the DNA TGTGCCGTAAGCGGGACAGGCACCTACGAGCAGTACTTC. Residues: CAVSGTGTYEQYF.

The CDR3 spells CASSPLSNQPQHF. The CDR3 DNA reads as TGTGCCAGCAGTCCCCTTAGCAATCAGCCCCAGCATTTT. This sequence joins TRBV28 and TRBJ1-5; D not certain. V lost 5 bases to trimming and J lost 0 bases, with 5 bases between them. This CDR3 comprises 13 residues. Germline V gene sequence: CDR1 MDHEN, CDR2 SYDVKM. The full variable domain, rest sourced from reference TRBV28 and TRBJ1-5, is DVKVTQSSRYLVKRTGEKVFLECVQDMDHENMFWYRQDPGLGLRLIYFSYDVKMKEKGDIPEGYSVSREKKERFSLILESASTNQTSMYLCASSPLSNQPQHFGDGTRLSIL.

V is TRBV27 and J is TRBJ1-6; D not resolved. This CDR3 region has 13 residues. Germline values: CDR1 MNHEY, CDR2 SMNVEV (reference sequence). V was shortened by 6 bases and J by 8 bases, with 11 bases between the two germline ends. CDR3 sequence: CASSRSSDSPLHF. CDR3 coding DNA: TGTGCCAGCAGCCGGTCTTCGGATTCACCCCTCCACTTT.

The chain combines TRBV5-1 with TRBJ2-7; 9 nucleotides line up with TRBD1. The CDR3 is made up of 15 amino acids. Germline assignment: CDR1 SGHRS and CDR2 YFSETQ. With V trimmed by 0 bases and J by 0 bases, 1 base remained unmatched. The CDR3 DNA reads TGCGCCAGCAGCTTGGGACAGGGGGACTCCTACGAGCAGTACGTC. Amino acids: CASSLGQGDSYEQYV.

The rearrangement links TRBV19 to TRBJ1-5; D uncertain. This CDR3 is built from 13 residues. Trimming cost V 3 bases and J 8 bases, with 11 bases left between them. Germline V lookup: CDR1 LNHDA, CDR2 SQIVND (reference sequence). CDR3 sequence (DNA): TGTGCCAGTAGTATGAGGGCCCAAGAGCCCCAGCATTTT. Protein product: CASSMRAQEPQHF.